This T cell receptor delta chain appears in the sequencing data of a study of DNA immune sequencing with unique molecular identifiers. Study at large: Inputs: 100 ng DNA from enriched γδ cells, 1 ug from non-enriched PBMCs.

Study-level points and caveats: Healthy donor TRD clonotypes most often used TRDV2 joined to TRDJ1.

Genomic DNA underwent 32-plex PCR targeting all 8 TRDV and 4 TRDJ genes. A 12-nucleotide UMI was added during 3 barcoding PCR cycles before adapter PCR. TCRdb reran clone calling via CATT on the multiplex PCR reads. The profile shows more than 4,500 delta-chain clones, approximately 11% of them singletons. CDR1 is GEAIGNYY and CDR2 is EKD in the germline V gene. The CDR3 extends over 18 amino acids. This clone showed up many times. Its specificity is not known. Since a far larger clone is one base different, this is likely a read error. Other nucleotide sequences from this sample produce the same CDR3. Sequencing input: gamma-delta T cells enriched from blood buffy coat, or unenriched PBMCs (not recorded which). The chain is built from TRDV2 and TRDJ1; TRDD3 matches 11 bases. This clonotype was obtained from a human donor in good health. The CDR3 here is CACDTVTTLGDNGDKLIF. The CDR3 DNA reads as TGCGCCTGTGACACCGTAACCACACTGGGGGATAATGGCGATAAACTCATCTTT.